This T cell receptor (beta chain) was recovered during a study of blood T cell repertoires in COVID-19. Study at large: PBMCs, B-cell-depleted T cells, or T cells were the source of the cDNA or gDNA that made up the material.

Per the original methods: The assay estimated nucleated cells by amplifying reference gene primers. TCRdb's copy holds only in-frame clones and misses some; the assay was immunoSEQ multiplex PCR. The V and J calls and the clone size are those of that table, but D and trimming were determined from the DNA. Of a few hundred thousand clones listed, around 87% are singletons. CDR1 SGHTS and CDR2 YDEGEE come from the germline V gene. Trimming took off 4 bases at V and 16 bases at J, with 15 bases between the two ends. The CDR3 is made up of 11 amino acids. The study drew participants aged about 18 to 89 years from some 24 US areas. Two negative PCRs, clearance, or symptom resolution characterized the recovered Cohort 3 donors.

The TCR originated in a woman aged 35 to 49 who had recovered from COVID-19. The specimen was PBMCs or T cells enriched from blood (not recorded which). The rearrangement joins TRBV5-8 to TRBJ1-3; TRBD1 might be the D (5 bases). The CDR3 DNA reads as TGTGCCAGCAGCACCCATCCGGGGGTTTATTTT. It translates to CASSTHPGVYF.